The present entry profiles one T cell receptor beta chain with its context. This entry is derived from a study of blood T cell repertoires in COVID-19. For the study at large: Material from acute and convalescent COVID-19 was sourced from the United States, Italy and Spain. In each case, the material was cDNA or gDNA derived from T cells, B-cell-depleted T cells, or PBMCs.

The V end was cut by 2 bases, the J end by 3 bases, with 7 bases between. Germline V CDR1 and CDR2: MNHNS, SASEGT. The CDR3 is made up of 14 amino acids. Methods used by the authors: The assay estimated nucleated cells by amplifying reference gene primers. The data were produced by immunoSEQ multiplex PCR, yet TCRdb's version contains in-frame clones alone and is incomplete. From that table come the V and J calls and clone size; the DNA was used to work out D and trimming. The table lists 150,000 to 200,000 clones, approximately 83% of them singletons, with approximately 2.4% in the top ten. The sequencing sample was made of peripheral blood. This sequence was found in a human donor with acute or convalescent COVID-19. The donor label of this sample is uncertain. The V gene is TRBV6-1, the J gene TRBJ1-4, with D hard to call. In DNA form, the CDR3 reads TGTGCCAGCAGTGAAAGCGAGGCTAATGAAAAACTGTTTTTT. Translation gives CASSESEANEKLFF.